One sample yielded the 25 T cell receptor beta chains listed below, sequenced in a study of T cells in Graves' hyperthyroidism and ophthalmopathy (dated by TCRdb to between 2017 and 2020). Library creation used multiplex PCR. Sequencing was carried out with an Illumina HiSeq 2000. TCR beta CDR3 regions were amplified from RNA transcripts. For the first round of RT-PCR on the TCR CDR3, the HTBI primer set was used together with the Qiagen OneStep RT-PCR kit. TCRdb trimmed public reads at Q25 via fastp, called clones via MiXCR and kept in-frame beta chains. Identical CDR3 protein sequences are pooled into one entry, listed with their most common genes and DNA. Present in this sample are about 840,000 distinct CDR3 sequences, over 35% of which were seen just once. Approximately 10% of the sample is in the top ten clones. The sequenced material came from blood. Receptors were obtained from a man between 18 and 35 years old with Graves' hyperthyroidism.

This clonotype was seen repeatedly, ten times or more. The chain is built from TRBV7-6 and TRBJ1-1; 9 positions agree with TRBD1. Germline-derived CDR1 and CDR2 are SGHVS and FNYEAQ. This CDR3 spans 16 amino acids. The V segment lost 5 bases and the J segment 4 bases; nucleotides outside the gene matches: 11. The DNA of the CDR3 is TGTGCCAGCAGCGCGATGACAGGGGGTTTTACCACTGAAGCTTTCTTT. Amino acid sequence: CASSAMTGGFTTEAFF.

At least ten counts were recorded for this clonotype. V gene TRBV7-6 combines with J gene TRBJ2-5; D is unclear. Trimming cost V 7 bases and J 5 bases, with 17 bases left between them. Germline values: CDR1 SGHVS, CDR2 FNYEAQ. The CDR3 is 14 amino acids. The CDR3 loop reads CASISDAMRETQYF. The CDR3 coding sequence is TGTGCCAGCATCTCCGACGCCATGCGGGAGACCCAGTACTTC.

This chain joins TRBV20-1 and TRBJ1-1, with a possible D match to TRBD1 (5 bases). Trimming pared 1 base from V and 2 bases from J, leaving 11 bases between. From germline, CDR1 is DFQATT and CDR2 SNEGSKA (reference sequence). This CDR3 comprises 14 residues. The CDR3 protein is CSARAWDLNTEAFF. The CDR3 DNA reads TGCAGTGCTAGAGCGTGGGACTTAAACACTGAAGCTTTCTTT.

The CDR3, as DNA: TGTGCCACCAGGGTGGAGGGGCCGAATTCACCCCTCCACTTT. Encoded protein: CATRVEGPNSPLHF. The genes are TRBV2 and TRBJ1-6; a possible D gene is TRBD1 (5 bases). The CDR3 runs 14 residues. Germline V CDR1 and CDR2: SNHLY, FYNNEI. V gave up 10 bases and J gave up 7 bases, with 17 bases separating them.

V is TRBV10-3 and J is TRBJ1-1, with D possibly matching TRBD1 (5 bases). Trimming shortened V by 0 bases and J by 13 bases, and 21 bases separated the two germline ends. Germline assignment: CDR1 ENHRY and CDR2 SYGVKD. The CDR3 sequence is 15 residues long. CDR3 protein: CAISESTGLAGDGFF. CDR3 sequence (DNA): TGTGCCATCAGTGAGTCGACGGGACTAGCGGGGGACGGTTTCTTT.

This clonotype was recorded many times. J is TRBJ2-2 and V is TRBV7-3, with 14 positions matching TRBD2. V trimming: 4 bases; J trimming: 5 bases; junction bases outside the gene matches: 3. Germline assignment: CDR1 SGHTA and CDR2 FQGTGA. The CDR3 has 16 amino acids. This CDR3 is CASSYRTSGGTGELFF. The CDR3 DNA follows: TGTGCCAGCAGCTACCGGACTAGCGGGGGGACCGGGGAGCTGTTTTTT.

This clonotype was detected many times. The chain has TRBV2 and TRBJ1-2; the D gene is possibly TRBD1 (6 bases). CDR1 and CDR2 (germline): SNHLY, FYNNEI. V lost 6 bases, J lost 6 bases, and 17 bases lay in between. The CDR3 has 14 amino acids. CDR3 in amino acids: CASRGVRGSNGYTF. The DNA for the CDR3 is TGTGCCAGCAGGGGAGTCAGGGGATCAAATGGCTACACCTTC.

The chain has TRBV6-5 and TRBJ1-5; D unresolved. The germline CDR1 and CDR2 sequences are MNHEY and SVGAGI. The V end lost 5 bases, the J end lost 2 bases, and 13 bases lay between the germline ends. The CDR3 has 15 residues. As DNA, the CDR3 is TGTGCCAGCAGTGAAGCGAGGAGGGGCAATCAGCCCCAGCATTTT. Protein sequence: CASSEARRGNQPQHF.

A single count supports this clonotype. This rearrangement joins TRBV6-1 to TRBJ1-5; D gene uncertain. Trimming removed 8 bases from V and 0 bases from J, with 14 bases in between. Germline V gene data show CDR1 as MNHNS and CDR2 as SASEGT. This CDR3 has 15 residues. The CDR3, as DNA: TGTGCCAGCTCGAGGACGTTTTATAGCAATCAGCCCCAGCATTTT. Residues: CASSRTFYSNQPQHF.

This clonotype was recorded many times. The chain links TRBV25-1 to TRBJ1-6, with D unclear. Germline values: CDR1 MGHDK, CDR2 SYGVNS. There are 13 residues in the CDR3. V was clipped by 3 bases and J by 6 bases, with 6 bases between them. Here the CDR3 DNA reads TGTGCCAGCAGTGACACGGGTAATTCACCCCTCCACTTT. Translation: CASSDTGNSPLHF.

This clonotype was detected ten times or more. The rearrangement links TRBV6-2 or TRBV6-3 to TRBJ2-5; a weak D match, TRBD1 (6 bases). Germline values: CDR1 MNHEY, CDR2 SVGEGT. V was pared by 6 bases and J by 5 bases, with 10 bases between. The length of the CDR3 is 12 residues. The CDR3 here is CASRGQPETQYF. The CDR3 nucleotides are TGTGCCAGCAGAGGACAGCCGGAGACCCAGTACTTC.

This clonotype has only a few counts. Compared with germline, one end of the junction differs, possibly owing to a read error. The V and J genes are TRBV7-9 and TRBJ2-5, with D possibly matching TRBD2 (5 bases). This CDR3 has 15 residues. The germline gives CDR1 SEHNR, CDR2 FQNEAQ (reference sequence). CDR3 coding DNA: TGCGCCAGCAGCCAAGACCCTAGCTCGATACAGACCCAGTACTTC. It is translated as CASSQDPSSIQTQYF.

V is TRBV5-4 and J is TRBJ2-7; 7 nucleotides align to TRBD1. The closer fit of TRBJ2-5 to the DNA end suggests the J call may be wrong. Germline CDR1 is SGHNT and CDR2 is YYREEE (reference sequence). This CDR3 comprises 12 residues. The CDR3: CAIRTGQETQYF. DNA for the CDR3: TGTGCCATCCGGACAGGTCAAGAGACCCAGTACTTC.

Concerning this clonotype itself: The junction departs from the called germline gene at one end, perhaps through a read error. V usage is TRBV6-5 and J usage is TRBJ1-6; 7 bases are a match to TRBD1. Germline assignment: CDR1 MNHEY and CDR2 SVGAGI. The CDR3 totals 17 residues. The CDR3 protein is CASSSIWTGQDDSPPHF. The DNA for the CDR3 is TGTGCCAGCAGTTCCATTTGGACAGGCCAAGACGATTCACCCCCCCACTTT.

The V call is TRBV29-1, the J call TRBJ2-5, with 7 nucleotides matching TRBD2. J gave up 9 bases and V 4 bases, and 8 bases lay outside the gene matches. CDR3 size: 12 residues. Germline values: CDR1 SQVTM, CDR2 ANQGSEA. Here the CDR3 DNA reads TGCAGCGTTGCTGGGACTAATCAGCCCCAGTACTTC. Encoded protein: CSVAGTNQPQYF.

This clonotype was detected a few times. The chain recombines TRBV12-3 or TRBV12-4 with TRBJ1-2; TRBD1 matches 7 bases. This CDR3 comprises 15 residues. V shed 4 bases and J 0 bases; nucleotides not matched to a gene: 5. CDR3 region: CASSSGGTANYGYTF. The CDR3 region has the DNA TGTGCCAGCAGTTCAGGTGGGACAGCTAACTATGGCTACACCTTC.

V usage is TRBV7-9 and J usage is TRBJ2-7, with 10 bases aligning to TRBD1. The CDR3 has 14 amino acids. J lost 3 bases, V lost 5 bases, and 4 bases had no gene match. CDR1 is SEHNR, CDR2 FQNEAQ, per germline (reference sequence). This chain's CDR3 is CASSVDRGLYEQYF. CDR3 DNA sequence: TGTGCCAGCAGCGTCGACAGGGGGCTCTACGAGCAGTACTTC. The full variable domain, with the rest looked up from reference TRBV7-9 and TRBJ2-7, is DTGVSQNPRHKITKRGQNVTFRCDPISEHNRLYWYRQTLGQGPEFLTYFQNEAQLEKSRLLSDRFSAERPKGSFSTLEIQRTEQGDSAMYLCASSVDRGLYEQYFGPGTRLTVT.

In its sample, this clonotype was seen a few times. The chain is built from TRBV12-3 or TRBV12-4 and TRBJ1-1, with a tentative D call TRBD1 (5 bases). CDR3 length: 15 residues. Trimming stripped 4 bases from V and 0 bases from J, with 12 bases between. CDR3 nucleotides: TGTGCCAGCAGTTACGTTGGGGGGGTGAACACTGAAGCTTTCTTT. Encoded protein: CASSYVGGVNTEAFF.

The DNA for the CDR3 is TGTGCCAGCACCGGACAGGGGAAAATGAACACTGAAGCTTTCTTT. It is translated as CASTGQGKMNTEAFF. The V and J genes are TRBV7-3 and TRBJ1-1; 9 nucleotides line up with TRBD1. CDR1 and CDR2 from the germline V gene are SGHTA and FQGTGA. The ends lost 7 bases at V and 0 bases at J; junction bases unmatched: 6. The CDR3 is 15 amino acids.

This clonotype showed up just a few times. The chain carries TRBV29-1 and TRBJ2-7; weak D call: TRBD2 (6 bases). The germline V gene encodes CDR1 SQVTM and CDR2 ANQGSEA. The CDR3 runs to 12 residues. V was cut by 6 bases and J by 7 bases, with 16 bases left in between. The CDR3 reads CSVPGTVGEQYF. For the CDR3, the DNA is TGCAGCGTGCCAGGGACTGTCGGGGAGCAGTACTTC.

The chain employs TRBV20-1 and TRBJ2-2, with 14 bases matching TRBD2. The J segment lost 8 bases and the V segment lost 8 bases, leaving 10 bases of the junction unmatched. CDR1 and CDR2 (germline): DFQATT, SNEGSKA (reference sequence). CDR3 length: 15 residues. The CDR3: CSPQTSGGVRGELFF. CDR3 DNA sequence: TGCAGTCCCCAGACTAGCGGGGGGGTTAGGGGGGAGCTGTTTTTT.

This clonotype occurred once. This sequence joins TRBV10-3 and TRBJ2-7, with 8 bases that match TRBD2. CDR1 and CDR2 (germline): ENHRY, SYGVKD. The trim removed 2 bases at V and 3 bases at J, leaving 3 bases unmatched. The CDR3 length is 14 residues. The CDR3 DNA reads as TGTGCCATCAGTGAGGCGACTAGCGTCTACGAGCAGTACTTC. The encoded protein is CAISEATSVYEQYF.

This clonotype was counted ten times or more. The rearrangement uses TRBV2 and TRBJ1-1, with a tentative D call TRBD1 (5 bases). Trimming took off 4 bases at V and 4 bases at J, with 13 bases between the two ends. This CDR3 has 14 residues. Germline CDR1 and CDR2: SNHLY and FYNNEI. This CDR3 is CASSGNRFGTEAFF. The CDR3 region has the DNA TGTGCCAGCAGTGGGAACAGGTTTGGCACTGAAGCTTTCTTT.

In this sample, this clonotype turned up many times. The chain carries TRBV7-8 and TRBJ2-7; D is perhaps TRBD1 (6 bases). Germline V gene lookup returns CDR1 SGHVS and CDR2 FQNEAQ. The CDR3 runs to 13 residues. With 1 base removed from V and 9 bases from J, the gap between germline ends came to 13 bases. CDR3 nucleotides: TGTGCCAGCAGCTTAGAGGACAGCCTCCGGCAGTACTTC. It yields the protein CASSLEDSLRQYF.

The V and J genes are TRBV10-3 and TRBJ1-5; D might be TRBD1 (6 bases). The CDR3 length is 15 residues. V lost 5 bases and J 11 bases, leaving 22 bases between the germline ends. The germline CDR1 and CDR2 sequences are ENHRY and SYGVKD. Here the CDR3 reads CAISQNREQGGTQHF. CDR3 bases: TGTGCCATCAGTCAAAACAGAGAGCAAGGGGGGACCCAGCATTTT.